This TCR beta chain derives from a study of blood T cell repertoires in COVID-19. The wider study: T cells, B-cell-depleted T cells, or PBMCs provided the cDNA or gDNA that served as material.

As originally analysed: The assay estimated nucleated cells by amplifying reference gene primers. Only in-frame clones appear in the TCRdb table, and some are missing; sequencing was by immunoSEQ multiplex PCR. V and J calls and clone size are copied from that table; D and trimming were computed from the DNA. In the table there are approximately 440,000 clones, less than 95% of which are singletons. The receptor was isolated from a man younger than 35 who had recovered from COVID-19. The specimen sequenced was PBMCs or T cells enriched from blood (not recorded which).

The chain's CDR3 is CASSIVGQYYNEQFF. CDR3 bases: TGTGCCAGTAGTATAGTTGGACAGTACTACAATGAGCAGTTCTTC. The chain combines TRBV19 with TRBJ2-1; TRBD1 might be the D (6 bases). The CDR3 length is 15 residues. Trimming took off 1 base at V and 3 bases at J, with 10 bases between the two ends. Germline V gene data show CDR1 as LNHDA and CDR2 as SQIVND (reference sequence).